This TCR beta chain was recovered during a study of preoperative IRX-2 immunotherapy in early breast cancer. With V trimmed by 1 base and J by 7 bases, 9 bases remained unmatched. CDR1 is LGHNA, CDR2 YSLEER, per germline. This CDR3 contains 16 residues. The treatment: preoperative locoregional IRX-2 cytokine immunotherapy. Patients received preoperative, locoregional IRX-2 cytokine immunotherapy in a phase Ib study. This table comes from immunoSEQ multiplex PCR, and its TCRdb copy is limited to in-frame clones, with some not included. Among about 25,000 clones listed, approximately 95% were seen once.

The source of this sequence is a human donor with breast cancer. The V gene is TRBV4-3, the J gene TRBJ2-2; 7 bases align to TRBD1. The sample here was tumor tissue, taken after IRX-2 immunotherapy. The DNA for the CDR3 is TGCGCCAGCAGCCAAGTAGAAGCAGGGGGTGACGGGGAGCTGTTTTTT. Translated, it gives CASSQVEAGGDGELFF.